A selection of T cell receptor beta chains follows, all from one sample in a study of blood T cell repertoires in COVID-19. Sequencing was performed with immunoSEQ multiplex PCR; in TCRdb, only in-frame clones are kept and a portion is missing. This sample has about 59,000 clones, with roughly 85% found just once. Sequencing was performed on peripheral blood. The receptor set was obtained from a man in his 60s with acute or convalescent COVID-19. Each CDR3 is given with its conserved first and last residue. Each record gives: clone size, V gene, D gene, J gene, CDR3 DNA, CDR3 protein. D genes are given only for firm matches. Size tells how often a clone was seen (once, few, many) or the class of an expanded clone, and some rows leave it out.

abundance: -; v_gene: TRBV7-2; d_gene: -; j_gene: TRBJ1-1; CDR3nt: TGTGCCAGCAGCTTGTCTGGTGAGGGAACGAATGGTGAAGCTTTCTTT; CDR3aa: CASSLSGEGTNGEAFF
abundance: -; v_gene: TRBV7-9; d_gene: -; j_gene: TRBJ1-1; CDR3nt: TGTGCCAGCAGCTTAAGTGGGGCGACTGAAGCTTTCTTT; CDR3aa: CASSLSGATEAFF
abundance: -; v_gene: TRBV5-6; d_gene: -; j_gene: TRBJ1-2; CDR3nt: TGTGCCAGCACCCTCCGTCAGGGAATGAGGGGCTACACCTTC; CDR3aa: CASTLRQGMRGYTF
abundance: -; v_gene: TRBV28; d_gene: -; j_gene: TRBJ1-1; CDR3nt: TGTGCCAGCAGTTTAGGACATGTGGACACTGAAGCTTTCTTT; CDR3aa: CASSLGHVDTEAFF
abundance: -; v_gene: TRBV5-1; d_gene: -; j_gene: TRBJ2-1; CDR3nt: TGCGCCAGCAGCTGGGTAGAGGTCGATGAGCAGTTCTTC; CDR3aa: CASSWVEVDEQFF
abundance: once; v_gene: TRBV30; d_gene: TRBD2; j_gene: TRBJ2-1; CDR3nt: TGTGCCTGGAGCGGACTAGCGGGATACTCCAATGAGCAGTTCTTC; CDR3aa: CAWSGLAGYSNEQFF
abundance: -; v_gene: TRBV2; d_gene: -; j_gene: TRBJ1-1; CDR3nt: TGTGCCAGCAGTGACCGGAGGGCGGACACTGAAGCTTTCTTT; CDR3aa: CASSDRRADTEAFF
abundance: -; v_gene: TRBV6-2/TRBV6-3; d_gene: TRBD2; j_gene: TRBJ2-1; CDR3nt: TGTGCCAGCTGTTCCCAACTAGCGGGAGGGATTAGGTACAATGAGCAGTTCTTC; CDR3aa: CASCSQLAGGIRYNEQFF
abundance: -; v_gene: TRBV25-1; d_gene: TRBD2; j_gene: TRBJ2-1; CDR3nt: TGTGCCAGCAGTGCCGCTAGCGGGGCCGGGAGCGGAGATGAGCAGTTCTTC; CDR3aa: CASSAASGAGSGDEQFF
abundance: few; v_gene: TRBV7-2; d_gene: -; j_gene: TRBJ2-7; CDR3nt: TGTGCCAGCAGCTTAGAGGTGCGGTACGAGCAGTACTTC; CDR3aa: CASSLEVRYEQYF